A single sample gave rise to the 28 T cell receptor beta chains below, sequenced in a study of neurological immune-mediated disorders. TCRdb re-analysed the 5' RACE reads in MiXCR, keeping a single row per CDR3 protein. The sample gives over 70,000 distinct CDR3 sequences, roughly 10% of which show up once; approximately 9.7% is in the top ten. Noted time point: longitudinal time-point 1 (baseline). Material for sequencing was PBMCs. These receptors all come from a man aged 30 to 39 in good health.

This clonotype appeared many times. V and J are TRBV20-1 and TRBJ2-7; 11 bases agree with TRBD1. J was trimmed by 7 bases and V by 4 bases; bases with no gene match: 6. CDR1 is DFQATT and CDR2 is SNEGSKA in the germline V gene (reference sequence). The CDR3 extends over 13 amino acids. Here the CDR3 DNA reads TGCAGTGCTATCGGGACAGGGGGGCGGGAGCAGTACTTC. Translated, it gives CSAIGTGGREQYF.

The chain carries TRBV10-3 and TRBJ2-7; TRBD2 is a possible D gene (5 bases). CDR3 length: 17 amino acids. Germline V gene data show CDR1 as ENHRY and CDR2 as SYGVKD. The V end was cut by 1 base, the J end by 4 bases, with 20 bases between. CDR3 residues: CAISEFLVHQTNYEQYV. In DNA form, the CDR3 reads TGTGCCATCAGTGAGTTCTTAGTACACCAGACTAATTACGAGCAGTACGTC.

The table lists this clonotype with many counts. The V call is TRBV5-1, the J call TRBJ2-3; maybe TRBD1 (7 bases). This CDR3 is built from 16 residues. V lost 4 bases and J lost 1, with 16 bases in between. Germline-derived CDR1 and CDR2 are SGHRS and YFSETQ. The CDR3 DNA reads TGCGCCAGCAGCCCGGTAGACAGGGAGGGCACAGATACGCAGTATTTT. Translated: CASSPVDREGTDTQYF. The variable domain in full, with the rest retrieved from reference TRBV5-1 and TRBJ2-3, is KAGVTQTPRYLIKTRGQQVTLSCSPISGHRSVSWYQQTPGQGLQFLFEYFSETQRNKGNFPGRFSGRQFSNSRSEMNVSTLELGDSALYLCASSPVDREGTDTQYFGPGTRLTVL.

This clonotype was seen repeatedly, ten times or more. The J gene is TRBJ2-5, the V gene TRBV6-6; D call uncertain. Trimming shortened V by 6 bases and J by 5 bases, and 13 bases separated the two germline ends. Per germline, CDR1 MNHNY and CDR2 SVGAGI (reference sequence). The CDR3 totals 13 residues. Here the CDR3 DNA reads TGTGCCAGCAGCCCGGTCGATTCCGAGACCCAGTACTTC. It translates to CASSPVDSETQYF.

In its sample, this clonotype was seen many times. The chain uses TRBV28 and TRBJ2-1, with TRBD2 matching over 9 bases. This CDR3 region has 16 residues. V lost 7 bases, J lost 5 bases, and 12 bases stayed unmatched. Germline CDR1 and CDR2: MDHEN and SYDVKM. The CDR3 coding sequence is TGTGCCAGCATGGTACCTAGCGGGACCCCCCACAATGAGCAGTTCTTC. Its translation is CASMVPSGTPHNEQFF.

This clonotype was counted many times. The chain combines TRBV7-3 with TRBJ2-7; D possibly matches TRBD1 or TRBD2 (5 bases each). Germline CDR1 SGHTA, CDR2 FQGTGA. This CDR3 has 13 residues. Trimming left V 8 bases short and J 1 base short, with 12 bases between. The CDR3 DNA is TGTGCCAGCGGGGGTGGGCCGTCCTACGAGCAGTACTTC. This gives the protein CASGGGPSYEQYF.

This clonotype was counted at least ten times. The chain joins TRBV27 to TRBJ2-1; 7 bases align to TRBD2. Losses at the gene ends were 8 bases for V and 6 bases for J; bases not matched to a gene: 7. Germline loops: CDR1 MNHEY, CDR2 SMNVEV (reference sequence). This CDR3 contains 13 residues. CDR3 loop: CASRREGRNEQFF. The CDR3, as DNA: TGTGCCAGCCGGAGGGAGGGCCGCAATGAGCAGTTCTTC.

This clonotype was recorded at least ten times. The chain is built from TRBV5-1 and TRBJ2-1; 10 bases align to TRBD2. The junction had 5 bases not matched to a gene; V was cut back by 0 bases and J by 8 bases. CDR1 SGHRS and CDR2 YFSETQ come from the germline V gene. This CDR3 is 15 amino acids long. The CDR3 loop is CASSLEAGGRDEQFF. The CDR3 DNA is TGCGCCAGCAGCTTGGAAGCGGGAGGGCGGGATGAGCAGTTCTTC.

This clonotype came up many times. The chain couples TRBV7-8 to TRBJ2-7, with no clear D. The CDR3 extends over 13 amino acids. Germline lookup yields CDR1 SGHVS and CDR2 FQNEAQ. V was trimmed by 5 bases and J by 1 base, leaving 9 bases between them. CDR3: CASSARLSYEQYF. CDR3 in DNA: TGTGCCAGCAGCGCTCGACTGTCCTACGAGCAGTACTTC.

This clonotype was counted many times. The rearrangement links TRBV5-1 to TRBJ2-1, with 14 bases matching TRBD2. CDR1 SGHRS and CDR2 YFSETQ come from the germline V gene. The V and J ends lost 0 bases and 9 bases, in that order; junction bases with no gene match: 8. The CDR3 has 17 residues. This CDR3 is CASSLAPGLAGEVEQFF. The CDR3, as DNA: TGCGCCAGCAGCTTGGCTCCGGGACTAGCGGGAGAGGTTGAGCAGTTCTTC.

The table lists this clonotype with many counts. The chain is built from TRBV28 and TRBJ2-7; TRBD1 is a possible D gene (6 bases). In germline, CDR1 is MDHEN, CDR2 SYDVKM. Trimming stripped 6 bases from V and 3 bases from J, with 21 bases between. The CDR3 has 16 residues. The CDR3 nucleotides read TGTGCCAGCAGCCCCCCGGTGTCGGGGACAATCTACGAGCAGTACTTC. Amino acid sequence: CASSPPVSGTIYEQYF.

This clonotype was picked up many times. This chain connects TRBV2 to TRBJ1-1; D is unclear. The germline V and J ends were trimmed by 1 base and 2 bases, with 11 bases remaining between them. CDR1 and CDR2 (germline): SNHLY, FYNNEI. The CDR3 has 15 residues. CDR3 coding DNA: TGTGCCAGCAGTGAAGACGTCGTCAAAAACACTGAAGCTTTCTTT. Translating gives CASSEDVVKNTEAFF.

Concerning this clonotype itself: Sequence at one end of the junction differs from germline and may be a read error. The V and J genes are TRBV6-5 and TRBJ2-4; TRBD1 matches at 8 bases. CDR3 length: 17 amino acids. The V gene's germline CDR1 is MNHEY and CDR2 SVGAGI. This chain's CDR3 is CAISYSFGTGGIDIQYF. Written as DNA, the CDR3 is TGTGCCATCAGTTACTCGTTCGGGACAGGAGGTATTGACATTCAGTACTTC.

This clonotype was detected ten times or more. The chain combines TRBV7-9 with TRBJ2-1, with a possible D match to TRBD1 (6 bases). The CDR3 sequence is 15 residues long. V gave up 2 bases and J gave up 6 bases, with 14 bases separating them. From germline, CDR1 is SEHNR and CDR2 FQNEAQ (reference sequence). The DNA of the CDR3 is TGTGCCAGCAGCTTAAGGCAGGGGATGGGCAATGAGCAGTTCTTC. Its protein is CASSLRQGMGNEQFF.

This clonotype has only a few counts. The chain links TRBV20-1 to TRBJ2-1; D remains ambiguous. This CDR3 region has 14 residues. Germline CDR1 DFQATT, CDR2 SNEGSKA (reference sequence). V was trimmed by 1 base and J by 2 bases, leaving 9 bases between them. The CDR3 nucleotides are TGCAGTGCTAGAGGCCAGCCGACCTACAATGAGCAGTTCTTC. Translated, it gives CSARGQPTYNEQFF.

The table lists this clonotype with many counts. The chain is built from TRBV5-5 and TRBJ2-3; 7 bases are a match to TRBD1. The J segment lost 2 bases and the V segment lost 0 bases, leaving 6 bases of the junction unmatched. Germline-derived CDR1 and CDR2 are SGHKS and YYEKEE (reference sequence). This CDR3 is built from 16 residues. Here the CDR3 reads CASSLVGQGVTDTQYF. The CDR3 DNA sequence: TGTGCCAGCAGCTTGGTAGGGCAGGGGGTCACAGATACGCAGTATTTT. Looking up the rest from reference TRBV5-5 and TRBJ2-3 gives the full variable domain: DAGVTQSPTHLIKTRGQQVTLRCSPISGHKSVSWYQQVLGQGPQFIFQYYEKEERGRGNFPDRFSARQFPNYSSELNVNALLLGDSALYLCASSLVGQGVTDTQYFGPGTRLTVL.

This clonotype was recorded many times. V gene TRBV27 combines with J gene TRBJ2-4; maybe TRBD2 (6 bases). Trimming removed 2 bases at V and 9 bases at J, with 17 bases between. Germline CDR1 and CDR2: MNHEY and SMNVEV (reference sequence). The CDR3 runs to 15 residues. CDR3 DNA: TGTGCCAGCAGTTTAAGGGGAGCGGGTGAGGGCATTCAGTACTTC. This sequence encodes CASSLRGAGEGIQYF.

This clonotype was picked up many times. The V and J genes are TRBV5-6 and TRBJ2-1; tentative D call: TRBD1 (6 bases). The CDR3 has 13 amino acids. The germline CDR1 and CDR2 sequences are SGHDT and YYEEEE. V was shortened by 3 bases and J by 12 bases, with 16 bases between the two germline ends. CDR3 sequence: CASSSPDGRGQFF. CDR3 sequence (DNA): TGTGCCAGCAGCTCGCCAGACGGCAGGGGGCAGTTCTTC.

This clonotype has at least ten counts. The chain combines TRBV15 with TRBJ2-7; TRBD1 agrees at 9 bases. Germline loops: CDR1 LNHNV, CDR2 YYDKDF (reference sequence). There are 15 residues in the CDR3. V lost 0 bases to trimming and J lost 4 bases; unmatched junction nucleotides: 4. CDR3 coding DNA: TGTGCCACCAGCAGAGATGGGGGACAGGGTTACGAGCAGTACTTC. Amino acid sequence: CATSRDGGQGYEQYF.

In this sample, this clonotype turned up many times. CDR3 amino acids: CSVDGGLLETQYF. DNA of the CDR3: TGCAGCGTTGATGGGGGGCTCCTCGAGACCCAGTACTTC. V gene TRBV29-1 combines with J gene TRBJ2-5; D may be TRBD1 or TRBD2 (6 bases each). Germline V gene lookup returns CDR1 SQVTM and CDR2 ANQGSEA. V was shortened by 3 bases and J by 5 bases, with 13 bases between the two germline ends. This CDR3 has 13 amino acids.

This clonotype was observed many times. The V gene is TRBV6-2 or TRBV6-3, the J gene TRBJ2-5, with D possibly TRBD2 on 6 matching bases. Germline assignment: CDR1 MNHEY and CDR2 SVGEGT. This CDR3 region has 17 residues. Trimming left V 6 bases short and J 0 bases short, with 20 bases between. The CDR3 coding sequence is TGTGCCAGCAGCCGGGGACTCACCGGACCCCACCAAGAGACCCAGTACTTC. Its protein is CASSRGLTGPHQETQYF.

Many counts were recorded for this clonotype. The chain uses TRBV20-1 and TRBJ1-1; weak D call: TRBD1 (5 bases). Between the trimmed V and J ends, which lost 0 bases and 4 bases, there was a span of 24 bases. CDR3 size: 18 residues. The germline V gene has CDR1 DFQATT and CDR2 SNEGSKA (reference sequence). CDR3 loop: CSARDSGNLKGLGTEAFF. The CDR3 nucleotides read TGCAGTGCTAGAGACTCCGGCAACCTCAAGGGGTTGGGCACTGAAGCTTTCTTT.

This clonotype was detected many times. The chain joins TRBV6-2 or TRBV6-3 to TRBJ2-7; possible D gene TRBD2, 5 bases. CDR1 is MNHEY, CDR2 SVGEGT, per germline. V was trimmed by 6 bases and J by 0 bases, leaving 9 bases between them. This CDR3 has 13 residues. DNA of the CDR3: TGTGCCAGCAGCCGACTAACCTCCTACGAGCAGTACTTC. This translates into CASSRLTSYEQYF.

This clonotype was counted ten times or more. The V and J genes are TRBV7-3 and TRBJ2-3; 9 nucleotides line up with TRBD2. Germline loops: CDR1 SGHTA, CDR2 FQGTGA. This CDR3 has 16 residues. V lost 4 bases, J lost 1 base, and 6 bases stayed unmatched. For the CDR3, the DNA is TGTGCCAGCAGCTCTCGGACTAGCGTGGGCACAGATACGCAGTATTTT. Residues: CASSSRTSVGTDTQYF.

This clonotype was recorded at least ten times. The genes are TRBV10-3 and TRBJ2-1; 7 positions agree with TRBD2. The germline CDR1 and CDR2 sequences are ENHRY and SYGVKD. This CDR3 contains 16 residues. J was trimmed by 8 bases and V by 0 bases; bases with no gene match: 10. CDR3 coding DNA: TGTGCCATCAGTGAGTCCGGGACTACGCCTAACTATGAGCAGTTCTTC. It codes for CAISESGTTPNYEQFF.

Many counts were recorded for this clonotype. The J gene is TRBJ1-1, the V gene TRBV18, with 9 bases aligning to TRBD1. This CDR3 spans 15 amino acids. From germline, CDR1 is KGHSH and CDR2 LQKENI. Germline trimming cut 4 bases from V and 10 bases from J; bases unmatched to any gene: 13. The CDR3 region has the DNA TGTGCCAGCTCACGGAGGGACAGGGACAAGTGGGGAGCTTTCTTT. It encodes CASSRRDRDKWGAFF.

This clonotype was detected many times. This CDR3 is CSARGAANEQFF. CDR3 sequence (DNA): TGCAGTGCTAGAGGGGCGGCTAATGAGCAGTTCTTC. This sequence joins TRBV20-1 and TRBJ2-1; D is uncertain. Between the trimmed V and J ends, which lost 1 base and 7 bases, there was a span of 8 bases. Germline CDR1 reads DFQATT; CDR2 reads SNEGSKA (reference sequence). This CDR3 contains 12 residues.

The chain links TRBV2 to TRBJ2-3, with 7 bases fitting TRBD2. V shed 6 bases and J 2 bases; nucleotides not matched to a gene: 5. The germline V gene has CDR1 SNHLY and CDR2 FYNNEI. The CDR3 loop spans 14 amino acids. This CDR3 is CASRIGRHTDTQYF. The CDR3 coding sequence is TGTGCCAGCAGAATCGGGAGGCACACAGATACGCAGTATTTT.